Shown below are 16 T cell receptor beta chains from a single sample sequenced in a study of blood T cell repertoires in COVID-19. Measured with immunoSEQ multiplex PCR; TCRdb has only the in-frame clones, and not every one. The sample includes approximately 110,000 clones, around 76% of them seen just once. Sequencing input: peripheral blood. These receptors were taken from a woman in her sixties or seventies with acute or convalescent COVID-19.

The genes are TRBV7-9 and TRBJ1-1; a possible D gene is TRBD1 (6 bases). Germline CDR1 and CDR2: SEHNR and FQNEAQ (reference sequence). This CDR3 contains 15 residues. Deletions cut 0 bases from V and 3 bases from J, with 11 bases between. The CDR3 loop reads CASSLAGALDTEAFF. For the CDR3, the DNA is TGTGCCAGCAGCTTAGCGGGGGCCCTGGACACTGAAGCTTTCTTT.

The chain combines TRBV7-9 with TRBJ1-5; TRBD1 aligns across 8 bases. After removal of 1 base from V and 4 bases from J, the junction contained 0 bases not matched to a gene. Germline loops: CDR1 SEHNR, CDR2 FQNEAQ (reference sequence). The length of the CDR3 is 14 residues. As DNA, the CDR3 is TGTGCCAGCAGCTTAGGGGACAGGAATCAGCCCCAGCATTTT. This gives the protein CASSLGDRNQPQHF.

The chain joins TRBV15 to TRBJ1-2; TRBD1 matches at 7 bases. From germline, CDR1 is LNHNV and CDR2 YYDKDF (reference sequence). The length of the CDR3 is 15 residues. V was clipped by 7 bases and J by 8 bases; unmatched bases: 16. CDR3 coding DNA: TGTGCCACCAACCTGGGCGGGACAGCCGTCGAAGGCTACACCTTC. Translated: CATNLGGTAVEGYTF.

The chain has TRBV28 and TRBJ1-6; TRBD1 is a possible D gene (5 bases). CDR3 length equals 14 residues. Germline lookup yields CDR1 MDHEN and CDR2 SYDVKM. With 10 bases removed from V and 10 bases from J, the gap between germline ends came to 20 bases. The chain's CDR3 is CATRLPGGESPLHF. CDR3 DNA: TGTGCCACCCGACTTCCGGGGGGTGAGTCACCCCTCCACTTT.

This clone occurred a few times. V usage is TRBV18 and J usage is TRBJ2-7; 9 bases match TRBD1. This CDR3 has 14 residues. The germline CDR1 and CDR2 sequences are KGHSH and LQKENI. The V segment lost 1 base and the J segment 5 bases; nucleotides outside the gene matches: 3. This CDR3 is CASSPLTGGNEQYF. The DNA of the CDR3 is TGTGCCAGCTCACCACTGACAGGGGGGAACGAGCAGTACTTC.

The DNA of the CDR3 is TGTGCCAGCAGTTTATATCTCCAGGGTTTTACCCACGAGCAGTACTTC. This sequence encodes CASSLYLQGFTHEQYF. The chain couples TRBV27 to TRBJ2-7; TRBD1 might be the D (5 bases). Germline-derived CDR1 and CDR2 are MNHEY and SMNVEV (reference sequence). Trimming took 1 base from V and 5 from J, leaving 18 bases between them. The CDR3 runs 16 residues.

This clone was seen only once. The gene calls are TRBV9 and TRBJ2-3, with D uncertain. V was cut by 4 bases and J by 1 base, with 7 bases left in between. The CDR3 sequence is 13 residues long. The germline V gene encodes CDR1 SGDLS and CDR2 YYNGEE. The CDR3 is CASSSRGTDTQYF. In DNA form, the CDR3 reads TGTGCCAGCAGCTCGAGAGGCACAGATACGCAGTATTTT. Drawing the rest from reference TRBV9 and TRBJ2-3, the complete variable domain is DSGVTQTPKHLITATGQRVTLRCSPRSGDLSVYWYQQSLDQGLQFLIQYYNGEERAKGNILERFSAQQFPDLHSELNLSSLELGDSALYFCASSSRGTDTQYFGPGTRLTVL.

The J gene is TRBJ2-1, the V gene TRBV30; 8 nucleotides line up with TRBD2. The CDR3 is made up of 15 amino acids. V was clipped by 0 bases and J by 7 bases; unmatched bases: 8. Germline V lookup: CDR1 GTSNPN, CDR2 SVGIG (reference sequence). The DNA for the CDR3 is TGTGCCTGGAGTGTACTCCAGCGGGGGTCAAATGAGCAGTTCTTC. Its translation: CAWSVLQRGSNEQFF.

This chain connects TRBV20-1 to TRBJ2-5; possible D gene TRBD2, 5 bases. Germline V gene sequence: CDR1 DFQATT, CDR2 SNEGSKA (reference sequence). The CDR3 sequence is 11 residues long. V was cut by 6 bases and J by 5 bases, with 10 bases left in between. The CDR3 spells CSAQLGETQYF. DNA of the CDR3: TGCAGTGCCCAACTAGGGGAGACCCAGTACTTC.

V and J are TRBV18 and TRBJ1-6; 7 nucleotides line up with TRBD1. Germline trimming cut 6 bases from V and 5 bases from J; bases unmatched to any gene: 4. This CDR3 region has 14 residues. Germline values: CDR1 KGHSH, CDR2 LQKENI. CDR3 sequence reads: CASSRDRDNSPLHF. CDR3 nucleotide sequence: TGTGCCAGCTCCCGGGACAGAGATAATTCACCCCTCCACTTT.

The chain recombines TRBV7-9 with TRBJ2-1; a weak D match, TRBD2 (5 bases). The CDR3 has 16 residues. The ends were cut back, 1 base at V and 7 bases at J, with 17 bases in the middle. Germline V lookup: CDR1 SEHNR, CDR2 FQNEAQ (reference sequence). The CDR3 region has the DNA TGTGCCAGCAGCTTAGACCTTGGTTCACGGGGTAATGAGCAGTTCTTC. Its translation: CASSLDLGSRGNEQFF.

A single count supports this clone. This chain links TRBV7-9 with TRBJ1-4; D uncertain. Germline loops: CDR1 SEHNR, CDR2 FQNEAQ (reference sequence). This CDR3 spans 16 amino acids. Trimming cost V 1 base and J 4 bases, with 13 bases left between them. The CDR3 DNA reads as TGTGCCAGCAGCTTAGGGACGGGAGGAGGTAATGAAAAACTGTTTTTT. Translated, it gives CASSLGTGGGNEKLFF.

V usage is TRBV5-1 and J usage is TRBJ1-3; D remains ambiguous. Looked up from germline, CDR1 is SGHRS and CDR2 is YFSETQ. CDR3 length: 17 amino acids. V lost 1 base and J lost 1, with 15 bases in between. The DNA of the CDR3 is TGCGCCAGCAGCTTGAGGCCCCCGACTGAGTCTGGAAACACCATATATTTT. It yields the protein CASSLRPPTESGNTIYF.

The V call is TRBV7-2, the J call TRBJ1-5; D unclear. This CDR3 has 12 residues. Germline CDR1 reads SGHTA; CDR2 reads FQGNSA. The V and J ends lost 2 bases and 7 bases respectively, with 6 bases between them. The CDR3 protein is CASSLLEQPQHF. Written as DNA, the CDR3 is TGTGCCAGCAGCTTACTTGAGCAGCCCCAGCATTTT.

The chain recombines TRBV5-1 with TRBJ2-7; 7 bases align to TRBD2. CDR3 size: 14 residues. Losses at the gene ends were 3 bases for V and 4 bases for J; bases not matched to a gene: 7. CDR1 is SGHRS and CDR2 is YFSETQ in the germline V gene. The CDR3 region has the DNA TGCGCCAGCAGCTCGGGGGGACCCCCATACGAGCAGTACTTC. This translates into CASSSGGPPYEQYF.

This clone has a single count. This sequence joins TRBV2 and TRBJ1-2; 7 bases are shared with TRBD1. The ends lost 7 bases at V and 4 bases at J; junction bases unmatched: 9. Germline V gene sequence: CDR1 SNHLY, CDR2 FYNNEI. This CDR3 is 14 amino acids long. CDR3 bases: TGTGCCAGCACCCAGGACAGGCTTGGCTATGGCTACACCTTC. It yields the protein CASTQDRLGYGYTF.